This TCR beta chain was captured in a study of T cells in Graves' hyperthyroidism and ophthalmopathy. With 8 bases removed from V and 11 bases from J, the gap between germline ends came to 19 bases. Germline V gene data show CDR1 as ENHRY and CDR2 as SYGVKD. The CDR3 is 13 amino acids. TCR beta CDR3 region amplification was performed from RNA transcripts. The HTBI set primed first-round TCR CDR3 RT-PCR. TCRdb reprocessed the multiplex PCR reads with MiXCR, giving one entry per CDR3 protein. The data contain some 800,000 distinct CDR3 sequences, 38% of them singletons. Input material: blood. The J gene is TRBJ1-5, the V gene TRBV10-3; D unclear. This TCR derives from a man between 18 and 35 years old with Graves' hyperthyroidism. CDR3 amino acids: CAIAEIDGETQHF. DNA of the CDR3: TGTGCCATCGCAGAGATCGATGGGGAGACCCAGCATTTT.